The 17 T cell receptor beta chains below all came from one sample that was sequenced in a study of cytomegalovirus exposure and HLA in healthy donors. Primers included in the PCR were 60 Vbeta and 13 Jbeta primers. Sequencing used immunoSEQ multiplex PCR; TCRdb keeps in-frame clones, though not all of them. This table holds about 220,000 clones, 75% to 90% found once. Sample: PBMCs. Every receptor here comes from a boy between 2 and 15 years old in good health and CMV-seronegative.

As regards this clone: One end of the junction is discordant with germline, which a read error may explain. The chain is built from TRBV7-9 and TRBJ2-7; possible D gene TRBD1, 7 bases. The CDR3 extends over 16 amino acids. CDR1 and CDR2 from the germline V gene are SEHNR and FQNEAQ (reference sequence). This CDR3 reads CSSSLGGRDGGYEQYF. The DNA of the CDR3 is TGTTCCAGCAGCTTAGGGGGCCGGGACGGGGGCTACGAGCAGTACTTC. Full variable domain (rest looked up from reference TRBV7-9 and TRBJ2-7): DTGVSQNPRHKITKRGQNVTFRCDPISEHNRLYWYRQTLGQGPEFLTYFQNEAQLEKSRLLSDRFSAERPKGSFSTLEIQRTEQGDSAMYLCSSSLGGRDGGYEQYFGPGTRLTVT.

There are a few counts of this clone. The chain joins TRBV5-8 to TRBJ2-1; TRBD2 is a possible D gene (6 bases). The CDR3 spans 15 residues. V was trimmed by 0 bases and J by 4 bases, leaving 11 bases between them. In germline, CDR1 is SGHTS, CDR2 YDEGEE. This CDR3 reads CASSLVLAKYNEQFF. The DNA of the CDR3 is TGTGCCAGCAGCTTGGTCCTAGCGAAATACAATGAGCAGTTCTTC. The full variable domain, its missing parts supplied by reference TRBV5-8 and TRBJ2-1, is EAGVTQSPTHLIKTRGQQATLRCSPISGHTSVYWYQQALGLGLQFLLWYDEGEERNRGNFPPRFSGRQFPNYSSELNVNALELEDSALYLCASSLVLAKYNEQFFGPGTRLTVL.

The chain joins TRBV7-2 to TRBJ2-7, with TRBD1 identical over 8 bases. J gave up 2 bases and V 4 bases, and 7 bases lay outside the gene matches. The CDR3 extends over 15 amino acids. In germline, CDR1 is SGHTA, CDR2 FQGNSA. The CDR3 reads CASSSQTGEAYEQYF. DNA for the CDR3: TGTGCCAGCAGCTCGCAGACAGGGGAAGCCTACGAGCAGTACTTC.

The V gene is TRBV29-1, the J gene TRBJ1-2; D call uncertain. In germline, CDR1 is SQVTM, CDR2 ANQGSEA. CDR3 length equals 13 residues. The CDR3: CTIPDNTNYGYTF. Written as DNA, the CDR3 is TGCACCATTCCTGACAATACTAACTATGGCTACACCTTC. Using reference TRBV29-1 and TRBJ1-2 for the parts outside the CDR3, the full variable domain is SAVISQKPSRDICQRGTSLTIQCQVDSQVTMMFWYRQQPGQSLTLIATANQGSEATYESGFVIDKFPISRPNLTFSTLTVSNMSPEDSSIYLCTIPDNTNYGYTFGSGTRLTVV.

J is TRBJ2-1 and V is TRBV29-1; TRBD2 matches 7 bases. Germline V CDR1 and CDR2: SQVTM, ANQGSEA. The CDR3 has 14 amino acids. Trimming at V came to 8 bases and at J to 7 bases, leaving 14 bases not matched to a gene. The CDR3 loop is CSSGGYGGGNEQFF. The CDR3 bases are TGCAGCTCCGGGGGTTATGGGGGGGGGAATGAGCAGTTCTTC.

This sequence joins TRBV5-8 and TRBJ1-5, with 7 positions matching TRBD1. Trimming at V came to 0 bases and at J to 2 bases, leaving 11 bases not matched to a gene. This CDR3 has 18 residues. Germline values: CDR1 SGHTS, CDR2 YDEGEE. The CDR3 sequence: CASSLGQGDQHGNQPQHF. The CDR3 DNA follows: TGTGCCAGCAGCTTGGGACAGGGAGACCAACATGGCAATCAGCCCCAGCATTTT.

V and J are TRBV9 and TRBJ2-7; 10 nucleotides align to TRBD2. The J segment lost 3 bases and the V segment lost 2 bases, leaving 5 bases of the junction unmatched. This CDR3 contains 15 residues. Germline V gene data show CDR1 as SGDLS and CDR2 as YYNGEE. The CDR3 region is CASSVGSSGGYEQYF. The CDR3 DNA reads as TGTGCCAGCAGCGTTGGCTCTAGCGGGGGCTACGAGCAGTACTTC.

The J gene is TRBJ1-2, the V gene TRBV29-1; TRBD1 is a possible D gene (5 bases). Per germline, CDR1 SQVTM and CDR2 ANQGSEA. This CDR3 comprises 12 residues. V shed 4 bases and J shed 7 bases, with 13 bases lying between them. The CDR3 here is CSVGPGGTGYTF. In nucleotides, the CDR3 is TGCAGCGTTGGGCCTGGGGGGACTGGCTACACCTTC.

This clone was seen only a few times. V gene TRBV27 combines with J gene TRBJ1-2; D unclear. With 2 bases removed from V and 2 bases from J, the gap between germline ends came to 6 bases. The CDR3 loop spans 13 amino acids. Germline V gives CDR1 MNHEY, CDR2 SMNVEV (reference sequence). Written as DNA, the CDR3 is TGTGCCAGCAGTTTAACCCTAAACTATGGCTACACCTTC. Translated: CASSLTLNYGYTF.

This clone has only one observation. V usage is TRBV7-2 and J usage is TRBJ2-3; perhaps TRBD2 as D (6 bases). V lost 5 bases, J lost 2 bases, and 11 bases lay in between. CDR1 SGHTA and CDR2 FQGNSA come from the germline V gene. The CDR3 extends over 14 amino acids. CDR3 protein: CASSPGLITDTQYF. The CDR3 bases are TGTGCCAGCAGCCCGGGACTGATCACAGATACGCAGTATTTT.

The chain is built from TRBV27 and TRBJ2-7, with TRBD1 identical over 7 bases. Germline V CDR1 and CDR2: MNHEY, SMNVEV (reference sequence). V was pared by 1 base and J by 6 bases, with 9 bases of the junction left unmatched. This CDR3 comprises 15 residues. Written as DNA, the CDR3 is TGTGCCAGCAGTTTATTCCGGGACAGTATCCGCGAGCAGTACTTC. It is translated as CASSLFRDSIREQYF.

The chain uses TRBV5-4 and TRBJ2-7; 13 bases line up with TRBD2. CDR1 is SGHNT and CDR2 is YYREEE in the germline V gene (reference sequence). CDR3 length: 16 amino acids. The V segment lost 4 bases and the J segment 2 bases; nucleotides outside the gene matches: 6. The DNA of the CDR3 is TGTGCCAGCAGCGCCGGACTAGCGGGGGTTCCCTACGAGCAGTACTTC. This encodes CASSAGLAGVPYEQYF.

The CDR3 DNA reads TGTGCCTGGAGTAGGCCAGGGGGGCATGAGCAGTTCTTC. Translated: CAWSRPGGHEQFF. This rearrangement joins TRBV30 to TRBJ2-1, with a possible D match to TRBD1 (7 bases). The CDR3 consists of 13 residues. V lost 2 bases to trimming and J lost 8 bases, with 13 bases between them. CDR1 and CDR2 from the germline V gene are GTSNPN and SVGIG (reference sequence).

DNA for the CDR3: TGTGCCAGCAGCTTTCCCCGTCCAGACAGGGTCCATGGCTACACCTTC. The encoded protein is CASSFPRPDRVHGYTF. The rearrangement joins TRBV7-9 to TRBJ1-2; 7 positions match TRBD1. CDR1 and CDR2 (germline): SEHNR, FQNEAQ (reference sequence). This CDR3 has 16 residues. Trimming removed 3 bases from V and 6 bases from J; junction bases left unmatched: 13.

The chain carries TRBV6-5 and TRBJ2-6, with D tentatively TRBD1 (6 bases). CDR1 and CDR2 from the germline V gene are MNHEY and SVGAGI. The length of the CDR3 is 15 residues. V dropped 5 bases and J dropped 4 bases, with 12 bases sitting between them. The CDR3 sequence: CASSNRDSGANVLTF. CDR3 sequence (DNA): TGTGCCAGCAGTAACAGGGATTCAGGGGCCAACGTCCTGACTTTC.

This clone came up a few times. The chain employs TRBV6-5 and TRBJ2-2, with D possibly TRBD1 on 6 matching bases. Trimming took 6 bases from V and 3 from J, leaving 14 bases between them. This CDR3 has 15 amino acids. The germline V gene has CDR1 MNHEY and CDR2 SVGAGI. The CDR3 here is CASSSGQRDTGELFF. The CDR3 DNA follows: TGTGCCAGCAGCTCCGGACAGCGAGACACCGGGGAGCTGTTTTTT.

This clone occurred once. The V call is TRBV19, the J call TRBJ1-4, with TRBD1 matching 7 bases. The CDR3 runs 14 residues. Trimming removed 3 bases from V and 8 bases from J; junction bases left unmatched: 6. Looked up from germline, CDR1 is LNHDA and CDR2 is SQIVND (reference sequence). DNA for the CDR3: TGTGCCAGTAGTATCGGGACAGTAGACGAAAAACTGTTTTTT. This encodes CASSIGTVDEKLFF.